One sample yielded the 32 T cell receptor beta chains listed below, sequenced in a study of T cell repertoires in cytomegalovirus infection. A single record per CDR3 protein comes from TCRdb applying MiXCR to the reads. The sample yields around 770,000 distinct CDR3 sequences, approximately 32% seen once. No antigen is known for these receptors. The sample here was cultured CD8+ T cells from PBMCs, taken from culture after CMV antigen stimulation. The receptors were sampled from a human donor in good health (CMV status not recorded). Some clones in this sample may be carry-over from other donors' samples.

The rearrangement uses TRBV19 and TRBJ1-2; D might be TRBD1 (5 bases). Per germline, CDR1 LNHDA and CDR2 SQIVND (reference sequence). This CDR3 comprises 14 residues. The V gene lost 11 bases and the J gene lost 6 bases, with 22 bases spanning the gap. CDR3 in DNA: TGTGCCTACCATGGGGCAGAGCAAGGTGATGGCTACACCTTC. Translating it yields CAYHGAEQGDGYTF.

This clonotype was observed a few times. The genes are TRBV6-6 and TRBJ1-4; D unclear. From germline, CDR1 is MNHNY and CDR2 SVGAGI (reference sequence). Trimming took 2 bases from V and 0 from J, leaving 10 bases between them. The CDR3 sequence is 16 residues long. CDR3 sequence (DNA): TGTGCCAGCAGTTACGGAGTCGAATCAACTAATGAAAAACTGTTTTTT. This encodes CASSYGVESTNEKLFF.

V usage is TRBV12-3 or TRBV12-4 and J usage is TRBJ2-1; D may correspond to TRBD1 or TRBD2 (5 bases each). The CDR3 runs 16 residues. V was trimmed by 6 bases and J by 2 bases, leaving 17 bases between them. Written as DNA, the CDR3 is TGTGCCAGCAGAAACCCGGGACGGGGCCCCTACAATGAGCAGTTCTTC. Protein: CASRNPGRGPYNEQFF.

This clonotype was counted a single time. This chain connects TRBV7-2 to TRBJ2-5; D is possibly TRBD1 or TRBD2 (5 bases each). Trimming cost V 5 bases and J 5 bases, with 18 bases left between them. In germline, CDR1 is SGHTA, CDR2 FQGNSA. The CDR3 contains 15 residues. DNA of the CDR3: TGTGCCAGCAGCGCCCGGGACCGGATGAGGGAGACCCAGTACTTC. Translated: CASSARDRMRETQYF.

V and J are TRBV25-1 and TRBJ1-4; D is possibly TRBD1 (6 bases). The CDR3 is 15 residues long. Germline V gene data show CDR1 as MGHDK and CDR2 as SYGVNS. Trimming shortened V by 6 bases and J by 3 bases, and 14 bases separated the two germline ends. The CDR3: CASRGGGWANEKLFF. Written as DNA, the CDR3 is TGTGCCAGCAGGGGAGGGGGTTGGGCTAATGAAAAACTGTTTTTT.

This clonotype was recorded a few times. The genes are TRBV19 and TRBJ2-1; the match to TRBD2 covers 9 bases. CDR1 is LNHDA, CDR2 SQIVND, per germline (reference sequence). The CDR3 is made up of 14 amino acids. The V gene end was trimmed by 6 bases and the J gene end by 2 bases; junction bases not matched to a gene: 2. The CDR3 nucleotides read TGTGCCAGTAGACAGCGGGGGGCCTACAATGAGCAGTTCTTC. Its translation is CASRQRGAYNEQFF.

This clonotype came up many times. The chain uses TRBV7-6 and TRBJ1-1, with D unclear. The CDR3 is 14 amino acids. Trimming removed 0 bases from V and 1 base from J, with 6 bases in between. Germline V gene lookup returns CDR1 SGHVS and CDR2 FNYEAQ. For the CDR3, the DNA is TGTGCCAGCAGCTTAGCAGGGTGGAACACTGAAGCTTTCTTT. This codes for CASSLAGWNTEAFF.

V and J are TRBV6-2 or TRBV6-3 and TRBJ1-5, with unresolved D. The CDR3 is 13 amino acids. Germline lookup yields CDR1 MNHEY and CDR2 SVGEGT. V was shortened by 0 bases and J by 9 bases, with 9 bases between the two germline ends. This chain's CDR3 is CASSYSRRGPQHF. In DNA, the CDR3 is TGTGCCAGCAGTTACTCTCGCCGGGGGCCCCAGCATTTT.

This clonotype was observed many times. CDR3 amino acids: CASSLYSGGTRAEAFF. In DNA form, the CDR3 reads TGTGCCAGCAGCTTATACTCAGGGGGCACGAGAGCTGAAGCTTTCTTT. The chain employs TRBV7-3 and TRBJ1-1; TRBD1 matches at 8 bases. The germline gives CDR1 SGHTA, CDR2 FQGTGA. The trim removed 2 bases at V and 6 bases at J, leaving 11 bases unmatched. There are 16 residues in the CDR3.

J is TRBJ2-1 and V is TRBV15; 8 bases agree with TRBD1. Trimming took 0 bases from V and 8 from J; bases not matched to a gene: 9. The CDR3 is 16 amino acids. CDR1 is LNHNV and CDR2 is YYDKDF in the germline V gene (reference sequence). The CDR3 protein is CATSREDRDLYDEQFF. The CDR3 coding sequence is TGTGCCACCAGCAGAGAGGACAGGGATCTCTATGATGAGCAGTTCTTC.

In its sample, this clonotype was seen many times. This rearrangement joins TRBV7-8 to TRBJ1-4; D call uncertain. This CDR3 contains 15 residues. V was trimmed by 4 bases and J by 3 bases, leaving 12 bases between them. The germline CDR1 and CDR2 sequences are SGHVS and FQNEAQ. CDR3 residues: CASSSDTMPNEKLFF. The CDR3 DNA is TGTGCCAGCAGCTCAGACACTATGCCTAATGAAAAACTGTTTTTT.

In the case of this clonotype: A read error may account for a junction end that differs from germline. The chain recombines TRBV4-1 with TRBJ2-2; 7 nucleotides agree with TRBD2. This CDR3 spans 15 amino acids. Per the germline V gene, CDR1 is MGHRA and CDR2 is YSYEKL. Here the CDR3 DNA reads TGTGCCAGCAGCTTCCCTAGCGGTAACACCGGGGAGCTGTTTTTT. The encoded protein is CASSFPSGNTGELFF.

The V gene is TRBV7-8, the J gene TRBJ1-5; D not resolved. The CDR3 has 10 amino acids. Trimming stripped 0 bases from V and 16 bases from J, with 7 bases between. Germline values: CDR1 SGHVS, CDR2 FQNEAQ. CDR3: CASSLAMLHF. DNA of the CDR3: TGTGCCAGCAGCTTAGCCATGTTACATTTT.

The gene calls are TRBV12-3 or TRBV12-4 and TRBJ2-7; D gene uncertain. V was cut by 7 bases and J by 0 bases, with 22 bases left in between. The CDR3 runs to 17 residues. The CDR3 loop is CASTLGRREKSSYEQYF. In DNA, the CDR3 is TGTGCCAGCACCCTTGGCCGCAGAGAAAAAAGCTCCTACGAGCAGTACTTC.

The V call is TRBV27, the J call TRBJ1-2, with TRBD1 identical over 10 bases. Germline V gene sequence: CDR1 MNHEY, CDR2 SMNVEV (reference sequence). There are 13 residues in the CDR3. With 9 bases clipped from V and 2 bases from J, the junction kept 3 bases outside the gene matches. The chain's CDR3 is CASGDRGNYGYTF. The CDR3 region has the DNA TGTGCCAGTGGGGACAGGGGAAACTATGGCTACACCTTC.

The V gene is TRBV4-3, the J gene TRBJ2-1; D is undetermined. The CDR3 has 17 residues. Trimming removed 4 bases from V and 5 bases from J, with 21 bases in between. CDR1 and CDR2 from the germline V gene are LGHNA and YSLEER. CDR3 loop: CASSLARSREKNNEQFF. CDR3 DNA sequence: TGCGCCAGCAGCCTCGCTAGGTCAAGAGAAAAAAACAATGAGCAGTTCTTC.

This chain uses TRBV9 with TRBJ2-5; 8 bases match TRBD1. The junction had 9 bases not matched to a gene; V was cut back by 4 bases and J by 4 bases. Germline V gives CDR1 SGDLS, CDR2 YYNGEE. This CDR3 is 15 amino acids long. The chain's CDR3 is CASSSGGAISETQYF. The CDR3 nucleotides read TGTGCCAGCAGCTCAGGGGGCGCGATCTCAGAGACCCAGTACTTC. The whole variable domain, remainder taken from reference TRBV9 and TRBJ2-5, is DSGVTQTPKHLITATGQRVTLRCSPRSGDLSVYWYQQSLDQGLQFLIQYYNGEERAKGNILERFSAQQFPDLHSELNLSSLELGDSALYFCASSSGGAISETQYFGPGTRLLVL.

J is TRBJ2-6 and V is TRBV19; 9 nucleotides line up with TRBD1. The CDR3 is 18 amino acids. The V gene's germline CDR1 is LNHDA and CDR2 SQIVND (reference sequence). J gave up 3 bases and V 9 bases, and 15 bases lay outside the gene matches. The CDR3 DNA reads as TGTGCCAGCCTAAGGAGAGGACAGGGGACATTTGGGGCCAACGTCCTGACTTTC. This sequence encodes CASLRRGQGTFGANVLTF.

This chain joins TRBV7-4 and TRBJ2-6, with a tentative D call TRBD1 (5 bases). V lost 5 bases and J lost 0, with 23 bases in between. This CDR3 is 20 amino acids long. CDR1 is SGHVT and CDR2 is SQSDAQ in the germline V gene. The CDR3 loop is CASSPDPGHPASSGANVLTF. The CDR3 DNA reads as TGTGCCAGCAGCCCTGATCCCGGACATCCAGCGAGCTCTGGGGCCAACGTCCTGACTTTC.

J is TRBJ1-1 and V is TRBV27, with 7 bases identical to TRBD1. Germline V gene sequence: CDR1 MNHEY, CDR2 SMNVEV (reference sequence). The CDR3 contains 14 residues. Trimming cost V 2 bases and J 4 bases; bases outside gene matches: 4. The CDR3 reads CASSLDAGGTEAFF. DNA of the CDR3: TGTGCCAGCAGTTTAGACGCAGGGGGCACTGAAGCTTTCTTT.

This clonotype was counted a few times. The chain couples TRBV2 to TRBJ2-5; D is uncertain. Per the germline V gene, CDR1 is SNHLY and CDR2 is FYNNEI. V lost 7 bases and J lost 2, with 14 bases in between. The CDR3 length is 14 residues. The CDR3 loop is CASTYESGQETQYF. The CDR3 DNA follows: TGTGCCAGCACCTATGAGTCAGGACAAGAGACCCAGTACTTC.

This sequence joins TRBV19 and TRBJ2-7; 8 bases are a match to TRBD2. Trimming cost V 4 bases and J 2 bases; bases outside gene matches: 7. This CDR3 comprises 15 residues. Germline CDR1 LNHDA, CDR2 SQIVND (reference sequence). The CDR3 loop reads CASSSSGGGTYEQYF. For the CDR3, the DNA is TGTGCCAGTAGTAGCAGCGGGGGCGGCACCTACGAGCAGTACTTC.

This clonotype was seen a few times. In DNA, the CDR3 is TGCGCCAGCAGCCAAGTATTCCGGGCGGCCAATGAGCAGTTCTTC. It codes for CASSQVFRAANEQFF. The chain has TRBV4-3 and TRBJ2-1; D unclear. V was shortened by 1 base and J by 6 bases, with 13 bases between the two germline ends. The CDR3 is 15 amino acids. Germline CDR1 is LGHNA and CDR2 is YSLEER.

V gene TRBV6-6 combines with J gene TRBJ2-7, with D perhaps TRBD1 or TRBD2 (5 bases each). CDR3 length equals 13 residues. Trimming removed 5 bases at V and 3 bases at J, with 11 bases between. From germline, CDR1 is MNHNY and CDR2 SVGAGI (reference sequence). The CDR3 is CASSPGDLYEQYV. The CDR3 DNA follows: TGTGCCAGCAGTCCCGGGGACCTCTACGAGCAGTACGTC.

The chain is built from TRBV2 and TRBJ1-1; 10 bases are a match to TRBD1. The germline V gene encodes CDR1 SNHLY and CDR2 FYNNEI. CDR3 length equals 17 residues. Trimming cost V 4 bases and J 0 bases; bases outside gene matches: 8. The CDR3 spells CASSGWDRGLMNTEAFF. CDR3 nucleotide sequence: TGTGCCAGCAGTGGATGGGACAGGGGCTTGATGAACACTGAAGCTTTCTTT.

The V and J genes are TRBV12-5 and TRBJ2-3; the D gene is possibly TRBD2 (5 bases). The CDR3 is made up of 16 amino acids. CDR1 is LGHNT and CDR2 is FRNRAP in the germline V gene. V was clipped by 2 bases and J by 6 bases, with 18 bases between them. The CDR3 loop is CASGLTNSGERDTQYF. The DNA for the CDR3 is TGTGCTAGTGGTTTGACCAACTCTGGGGAGAGGGATACGCAGTATTTT.

This clonotype was detected only a few times. CDR3 nucleotides: TGTGCCAGCAGTGACGGGGGGGACTACAATGAGCAGTTCTTC. Translating it yields CASSDGGDYNEQFF. The chain employs TRBV6-4 and TRBJ2-1, with 7 bases lining up with TRBD2. Germline lookup yields CDR1 MRHNA and CDR2 SNTAGT. This CDR3 spans 14 amino acids. J was trimmed by 3 bases and V by 2 bases; bases with no gene match: 1.

Concerning this clonotype itself: A much bigger clone sits one base away, suggesting this may be a read error. This sequence joins TRBV7-6 and TRBJ2-2; unclear D gene. The V end was cut by 4 bases, the J end by 0 bases, with 18 bases between. This CDR3 region has 18 residues. Looked up from germline, CDR1 is SGHVS and CDR2 is FNYEAQ. The CDR3 nucleotides are TGTGCCAGCAGCTCGTCTCGTACGCCAAGATCGAACACCGGGGAGCTGTTTTTT. Its protein is CASSSSRTPRSNTGELFF.

This chain uses TRBV14 with TRBJ2-1, with a weak D call TRBD1 (7 bases). V was cut by 4 bases and J by 7 bases, with 14 bases left in between. CDR3 length: 14 amino acids. Germline V CDR1 and CDR2: SGHDN, FVKESK. The DNA for the CDR3 is TGTGCCAGCAGCCGACAGGGACTTGGGAATGAGCAGTTCTTC. Translation gives CASSRQGLGNEQFF. The full variable domain, rest sourced from reference TRBV14 and TRBJ2-1, is EAGVTQFPSHSVIEKGQTVTLRCDPISGHDNLYWYRRVMGKEIKFLLHFVKESKQDESGMPNNRFLAERTGGTYSTLKVQPAELEDSGVYFCASSRQGLGNEQFFGPGTRLTVL.

This clonotype turned up a few times. The V call is TRBV7-9, the J call TRBJ2-2, with 11 bases fitting TRBD2. Trimming removed 5 bases from V and 4 bases from J; junction bases left unmatched: 3. The CDR3 sequence is 15 residues long. Germline lookup yields CDR1 SEHNR and CDR2 FQNEAQ (reference sequence). The chain's CDR3 is CASSKTSGVTGELFF. The CDR3 DNA reads as TGTGCCAGCAGCAAGACTAGCGGGGTCACCGGGGAGCTGTTTTTT.

This clonotype was counted a few times. CDR3 protein: CASSPSTRLFWEQYV. The CDR3 DNA is TGTGCCAGCTCCCCGAGTACAAGGCTCTTTTGGGAGCAGTACGTC. V usage is TRBV19 and J usage is TRBJ2-7; D remains unclear. Germline V gene lookup returns CDR1 LNHDA and CDR2 SQIVND (reference sequence). Deletions cut 9 bases from V and 7 bases from J, with 25 bases between. The CDR3 is 15 residues long.

The chain uses TRBV6-2 or TRBV6-3 and TRBJ2-1, with 10 bases fitting TRBD2. CDR3 length: 17 amino acids. Per the germline V gene, CDR1 is MNHEY and CDR2 is SVGEGT. With 2 bases clipped from V and 5 bases from J, the junction kept 9 bases outside the gene matches. The CDR3 reads CASSYPPSGGGNNEQFF. The CDR3, as DNA: TGTGCCAGCAGTTACCCACCTAGCGGGGGAGGTAACAATGAGCAGTTCTTC.